Reported below is one T cell receptor (beta chain). Its antigen remains unidentified. The source of the sample is a study of T cell responses to AZD1222 COVID-19 vaccine. Study observations and caveats: None of the repertoires were sampled until the peak T cell response had passed. Baseline testing showed seropositivity in only a handful of AZD1222 recipients. As reported, nearly half of all spike-specific TCRs target variant regions that are unmutated. Spike-specific TCR breadth and depth went up after people got two AZD1222 doses.

CDR3 length: 16 amino acids. Germline values: CDR1 MGHDK, CDR2 SYGVNS. The V and J ends lost 1 base and 5 bases respectively, with 15 bases between them. TCRdb keeps only in-frame clones here, not all; method: immunoSEQ multiplex PCR. The repertoire consists of 90,000 to 130,000 clones, with roughly 85% occurring once and the leading ten covering 2.5% to 3.5%. The sample here was peripheral blood, taken on day 0 of AZD1222 vaccination. The source of this sequence is an adult in good health. This sequence joins TRBV25-1 and TRBJ1-3, with TRBD1 as a possible D gene (5 bases). The CDR3 is CASSELGGGERNTIYF. The DNA for the CDR3 is TGTGCCAGCAGTGAATTGGGGGGAGGGGAACGAAACACCATATATTTT. Supplemented by reference TRBV25-1 and TRBJ1-3, the full variable domain reads EADIYQTPRYLVIGTGKKITLECSQTMGHDKMYWYQQDPGMELHLIHYSYGVNSTEKGDLSSESTVSRIRTEHFPLTLESARPSHTSQYLCASSELGGGERNTIYFGEGSWLTVV.